This T cell receptor (beta chain) originates from a study of T cell repertoires in cytomegalovirus infection. Study as a whole: HLA-C-restricted CMV epitopes, recently identified, and well-studied HLA-B-restricted ones were used by the study. Public signatures in TCR beta pointed to CMV infection and matching HLA type.

CDR3 size: 14 residues. Germline CDR1 SGHRS, CDR2 YFSETQ. With 3 bases removed from V and 2 bases from J, the gap between germline ends came to 12 bases. The sample holds a few counts of this clonotype. Antigen unknown. TCRdb itself ran the reads through MiXCR, one entry per CDR3 protein. The sample includes around 540,000 distinct CDR3 sequences, about 33% seen only once; the top ten take roughly 16%. The chain is built from TRBV5-1 and TRBJ2-7; D is ambiguous. Sequencing used cultured PBMCs, obtained from culture after CMV antigen stimulation. The receptor was isolated from a human donor in good health (CMV status not recorded). Some clones in this sample may be carry-over from other donors' samples. The CDR3 loop reads CASSYLTLAYEQYF. CDR3 DNA: TGCGCCAGCAGCTACCTGACGCTTGCCTACGAGCAGTACTTC.